What follows is one T cell receptor beta chain and its context. Its cognate antigen is unknown. These data are taken from a study of identifying expanded T cells in peripheral blood. Collection occurred without any documented infections or immune events in donors. Study observations and caveats: Clone count variance between roughly 2-week samples rose with total template count. Technical replicates showed 0.9 to 1.5 changed clones; approximately 2 weeks roughly 16; four weeks 19.

V shed 7 bases, J shed 2 bases, and the junction held 10 bases outside the gene matches. Germline V gives CDR1 GTSNPN, CDR2 SVGIG (reference sequence). This CDR3 comprises 15 residues. Clones were sequenced by immunoSEQ multiplex PCR, and TCRdb holds only the in-frame ones, with some missing. The data contain about 91,000 clones, roughly 90% of them singletons. Sequenced material: blood. The rearrangement joins TRBV30 to TRBJ2-2; 7 positions agree with TRBD2. The receptor was isolated from a person aged 18 to 75 in good health. The CDR3 DNA reads TGTGCCTACGACCTAAGCGGGACCAACACCGGGGAGCTGTTTTTT. As protein: CAYDLSGTNTGELFF.